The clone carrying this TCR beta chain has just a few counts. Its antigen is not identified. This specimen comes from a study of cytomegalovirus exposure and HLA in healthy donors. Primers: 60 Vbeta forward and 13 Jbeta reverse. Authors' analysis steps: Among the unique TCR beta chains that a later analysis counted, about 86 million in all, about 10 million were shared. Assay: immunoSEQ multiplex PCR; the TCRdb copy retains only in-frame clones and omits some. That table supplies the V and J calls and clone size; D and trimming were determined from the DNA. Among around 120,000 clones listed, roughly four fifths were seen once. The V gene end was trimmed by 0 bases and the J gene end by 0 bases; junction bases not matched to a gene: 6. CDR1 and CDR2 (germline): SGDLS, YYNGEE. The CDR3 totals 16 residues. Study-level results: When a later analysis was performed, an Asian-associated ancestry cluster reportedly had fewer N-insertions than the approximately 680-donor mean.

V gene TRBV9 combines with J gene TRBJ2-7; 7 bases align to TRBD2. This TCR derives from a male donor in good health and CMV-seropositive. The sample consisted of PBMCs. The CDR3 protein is CASSVVESGNSYEQYF. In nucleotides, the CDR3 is TGTGCCAGCAGCGTAGTAGAAAGCGGGAACTCCTACGAGCAGTACTTC.